This T cell receptor beta chain emerged from a study of shared clonotypes between healthy human individuals. CD45RO-negative, CCR7-positively selected cells formed the naive CD8 fraction, excluding terminally differentiated effector memory CD45RA+ cells. All the donors were Caucasian adults who lived in Nashville, Tennessee. Methods used by the authors: Without quality scores, immunoSEQ junctional reads could not be filtered like full-length reads. Profiling relied on immunoSEQ multiplex PCR, and the TCRdb table lists in-frame clones only, not all of them. D and trimming come from the DNA, and the V and J calls and clone size come from that table. Of around 1,900,000 clones detected, about 94% appear once; the ten largest clones hold about 1.7%. This clone was recorded once. The sequence came from a man between 18 and 35 years old in good health. Some clones in this sample may be carry-over from other donors' samples. The sequencing input was naive CD8+ T cells from PBMCs.

CDR3 in DNA: TGTGCCAGCATGCTGACGGAGAACACTGAAGCTTTCTTT. It is translated as CASMLTENTEAFF. V gene TRBV7-6 combines with J gene TRBJ1-1; D gene uncertain. The germline gives CDR1 SGHVS, CDR2 FNYEAQ. V shed 7 bases and J shed 1 base, with 10 bases lying between them. This CDR3 contains 13 residues.